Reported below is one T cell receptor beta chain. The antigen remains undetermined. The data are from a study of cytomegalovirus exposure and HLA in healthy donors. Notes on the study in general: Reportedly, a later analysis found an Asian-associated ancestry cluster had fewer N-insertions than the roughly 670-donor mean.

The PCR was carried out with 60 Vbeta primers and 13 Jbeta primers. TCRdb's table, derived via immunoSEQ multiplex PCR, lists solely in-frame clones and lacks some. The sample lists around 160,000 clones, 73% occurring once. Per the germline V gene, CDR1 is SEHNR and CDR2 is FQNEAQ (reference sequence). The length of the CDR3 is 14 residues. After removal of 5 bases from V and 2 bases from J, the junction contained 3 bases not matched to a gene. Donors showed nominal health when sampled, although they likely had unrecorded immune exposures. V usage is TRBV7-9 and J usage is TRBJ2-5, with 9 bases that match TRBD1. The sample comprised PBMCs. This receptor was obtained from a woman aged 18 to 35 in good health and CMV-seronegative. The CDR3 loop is CASSNDRGQETQYF. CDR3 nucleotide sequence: TGTGCCAGCAGCAACGACAGGGGGCAAGAGACCCAGTACTTC.